This T cell receptor beta chain is drawn from a study of blood T cell repertoires in COVID-19 (dated by TCRdb to 2020 to 2022). Concerning the study at large: Samples covering the acute and convalescent phases of COVID-19 were provided by collaborators in the United States, Italy and Spain. Where available, HLA class I and class II types were obtained from metadata supplied by the sample provider rather than from assay-based typing. The dataset comprised deeply sampled blood TCRbeta repertoires from subjects exposed to, actively infected with, or recovered from COVID-19. The repertoires were released in a freely available public database intended as a resource for research on the immune response to SARS-CoV-2. The samples were drawn from the first 160 participants of the ongoing ImmuneRACE study and from under 1,500 subjects provided by 6 global collaborators. The material from the prospective study consisted of cDNA or gDNA derived from T cells, B-cell-depleted T cells, or PBMCs. Sample metadata almost always included a de-identified subject ID, COVID-19 status, age in years and sex.

TCRbeta CDR3 regions were amplified from genomic DNA by means of the immunoSEQ Assay, a bias-controlled multiplex PCR. The authors' analysis ran thus. Within the assay, amplification of reference gene primers was used to estimate how many nucleated cells each sample contained. To quantify the absolute abundance of each unique TCRbeta CDR3 rearrangement, sequence reads were collapsed and filtered. For each sample, productive Simpson clonality was calculated by taking the square root of Simpson's diversity index across productive rearrangements. TCRdb obtained this table from immuneACCESS and retained in-frame rearrangements with V and J assigned. These tables miss some clones; where compared with another copy, unresolved V genes account for less than half of the shortfall, and the remainder is unexplained. That table is the source of V, J and clone size, and D and trimming were worked out from the DNA. This sample has about 150,000 clones in its table, and roughly nine tenths of those were observed once. In total, the top ten clones hold 2.5% to 3.5% of the sample.

The research as a whole found: The quantity of clinical and demographic metadata differed by source and by participant and was supplied without curation.

V and J lose 6 bases and 3 bases, and a span of 8 bases separates them. Counted from cysteine to phenylalanine, this CDR3 has 12 amino acids. This entry keeps only the CDR3 DNA: 36 bases, framed from base 1. Each collaborating institution followed its own protocols to collect whole blood in K2EDTA tubes. For TCRbeta analysis, collaborator samples were shipped as frozen whole blood, as isolated PBMCs, or as DNA extracted from either sample type. Concerning this clone: Its antigen is not yet known. Base qualities are missing; no much larger clone stands one base away.

Here the chain combines TRBV12-3 or TRBV12-4 and TRBJ2-5, with no D gene named confidently. Material: peripheral blood. The source of this sequence is a woman aged 60-70 years with active COVID-19. The CDR3 here reads CASRTAEETQYF. The bases read TGTGCCAGCAGAACGGCGGAAGAGACCCAGTACTTC.